This TCR beta chain was retrieved from a study of beta chain features in type 1 diabetes. Every isolated RNA sample was fully reverse transcribed, so sequencing captured expressed TCRB transcripts. Repertoires were generated with immunoSEQ multiplex PCR, while TCRdb's copy carries only in-frame clones and drops some. The sample records around 250,000 clones, 25% to 35% being singletons. This CDR3 has 14 amino acids. With 3 bases removed from V and 2 bases from J, the gap between germline ends came to 8 bases. The germline V gene has CDR1 ENHRY and CDR2 SYGVKD. The sequence was collected from a man aged 25-40 years in good health. Material: central memory CD4+ T cells from blood. The chain couples TRBV10-3 to TRBJ1-5; D is uncertain. CDR3 coding DNA: TGTGCCATCAGTGATAGGTGGGGCAATCAGCCCCAGCATTTT. It yields the protein CAISDRWGNQPQHF.